One and the same sample provided the 21 T cell receptor beta chains below, sequenced in a study of blood T cell repertoires in COVID-19. Profiling relied on immunoSEQ multiplex PCR, and the TCRdb table lists in-frame clones only, not all of them. This table has roughly 200,000 clones, 70% to 80% appearing once. Sequences were obtained from peripheral blood. These receptors were collected from a man aged 50 or older who had recovered from COVID-19.

This chain links TRBV7-3 with TRBJ2-7; 10 bases are a match to TRBD1. V trimming: 0 bases; J trimming: 7 bases; junction bases outside the gene matches: 0. Germline assignment: CDR1 SGHTA and CDR2 FQGTGA. This CDR3 contains 13 residues. The CDR3: CASSLTGQGEQYF. CDR3 DNA sequence: TGTGCCAGCAGCTTAACGGGACAGGGGGAGCAGTACTTC.

The V gene is TRBV7-8, the J gene TRBJ1-4; D may be TRBD1 (5 bases). The CDR3 sequence is 15 residues long. The ends were cut back, 5 bases at V and 3 bases at J, with 13 bases in the middle. Germline V gene data show CDR1 as SGHVS and CDR2 as FQNEAQ. The CDR3 reads CASSAPGTPNEKLFF. In nucleotides, the CDR3 is TGTGCCAGCAGCGCTCCTGGGACTCCTAATGAAAAACTGTTTTTT.

V usage is TRBV19 and J usage is TRBJ2-7; 8 positions match TRBD1. CDR1 and CDR2 (germline): LNHDA, SQIVND (reference sequence). Germline trimming cut 5 bases from V and 6 bases from J; bases unmatched to any gene: 12. This CDR3 has 15 residues. CDR3 nucleotide sequence: TGTGCCAGTAGTCCATACCGGGACAGGAACGCCGAGCAGTACTTC. As protein: CASSPYRDRNAEQYF. The full variable domain, completed using reference TRBV19 and TRBJ2-7, is DGGITQSPKYLFRKEGQNVTLSCEQNLNHDAMYWYRQDPGQGLRLIYYSQIVNDFQKGDIAEGYSVSREKKESFPLTVTSAQKNPTAFYLCASSPYRDRNAEQYFGPGTRLTVT.

The rearrangement uses TRBV6-4 and TRBJ1-2; D gene unclear. The CDR3 length is 14 residues. Trimming removed 0 bases at V and 1 base at J, with 6 bases between. CDR1 and CDR2 from the germline V gene are MRHNA and SNTAGT. CDR3 DNA: TGTGCCAGCAGTGACTCCGGTGATAACTATGGCTACACCTTC. This gives the protein CASSDSGDNYGYTF.

CDR3 amino acids: CASSLRLAGRPYEQYF. The DNA for the CDR3 is TGTGCCAGCAGTTTAAGGCTAGCGGGGAGACCCTACGAGCAGTACTTC. This rearrangement joins TRBV28 to TRBJ2-7; 9 bases are a match to TRBD2. Trimming at V came to 2 bases and at J to 2 bases, leaving 7 bases not matched to a gene. Germline V lookup: CDR1 MDHEN, CDR2 SYDVKM. This CDR3 is 16 amino acids long.

The V call is TRBV6-5, the J call TRBJ2-7, with TRBD2 as a possible D gene (5 bases). This CDR3 has 12 amino acids. Germline values: CDR1 MNHEY, CDR2 SVGAGI. The V and J ends lost 5 bases and 10 bases respectively, with 15 bases between them. This chain's CDR3 is CASSQLRGLQYF. CDR3 in DNA: TGTGCCAGCAGTCAACTCAGAGGGTTACAGTACTTC.

This sequence joins TRBV19 and TRBJ1-4, with a tentative D call TRBD1 (6 bases). Between the trimmed V and J ends, which lost 5 bases and 3 bases, there was a span of 19 bases. This CDR3 contains 17 residues. From germline, CDR1 is LNHDA and CDR2 SQIVND (reference sequence). The CDR3 protein is CASSPRTAVTSNEKLFF. For the CDR3, the DNA is TGTGCCAGTAGTCCACGGACAGCCGTAACTTCTAATGAAAAACTGTTTTTT.

The chain joins TRBV28 to TRBJ1-1; D unresolved. In germline, CDR1 is MDHEN, CDR2 SYDVKM. V was pared by 2 bases and J by 10 bases, with 11 bases between. CDR3 length equals 12 residues. The DNA of the CDR3 is TGTGCCAGCAGTTTAGTAAGGGAGCGAGCTTTCTTT. This gives the protein CASSLVRERAFF.

The chain joins TRBV28 to TRBJ2-7, with D perhaps matching TRBD1 (6 bases). The CDR3 is made up of 16 amino acids. From germline, CDR1 is MDHEN and CDR2 SYDVKM. The V gene lost 4 bases and the J gene lost 4 bases, with 20 bases spanning the gap. The CDR3 region has the DNA TGTGCCAGCAGTTCCTCGGGACACCCTTTGGGTTACGAGCAGTACTTC. It translates to CASSSSGHPLGYEQYF.

The chain joins TRBV5-6 to TRBJ1-1, with a weak D call TRBD1 (6 bases). The germline V gene has CDR1 SGHDT and CDR2 YYEEEE. Deletions cut 4 bases from V and 11 bases from J, with 15 bases between. The CDR3 has 12 amino acids. The CDR3 nucleotides are TGTGCCAGCAGCCGATTACAGGGATCGGCTTTCTTT. Translated: CASSRLQGSAFF.

The chain links TRBV28 to TRBJ1-4, with D possibly being TRBD1 (5 bases). V lost 1 base and J 5 bases, leaving 8 bases between the germline ends. Per germline, CDR1 MDHEN and CDR2 SYDVKM. The CDR3 is 14 amino acids. CDR3 amino acids: CASSLSGINEKLFF. CDR3 nucleotide sequence: TGTGCCAGCAGTTTATCAGGGATCAATGAAAAACTGTTTTTT.

DNA of the CDR3: TGTGCCAGCAGTTTATCTATCATGCGGATAATGAACACTGAAGCTTTCTTT. The encoded protein is CASSLSIMRIMNTEAFF. The rearrangement joins TRBV28 to TRBJ1-1, with unresolved D. The CDR3 is made up of 17 amino acids. Germline-derived CDR1 and CDR2 are MDHEN and SYDVKM. The ends were cut back, 1 base at V and 0 bases at J, with 15 bases in the middle.

V and J are TRBV15 and TRBJ2-1; no clear D. The V gene's germline CDR1 is LNHNV and CDR2 YYDKDF (reference sequence). The V end lost 6 bases, the J end lost 2 bases, and 11 bases lay between the germline ends. The CDR3 has 14 amino acids. The CDR3 sequence: CATRSRSTYNEQFF. CDR3 bases: TGTGCCACCAGATCCCGGAGTACCTACAATGAGCAGTTCTTC.

The V and J genes are TRBV5-1 and TRBJ2-3; D unclear. Trimming removed 3 bases at V and 7 bases at J, with 12 bases between. Germline V gene sequence: CDR1 SGHRS, CDR2 YFSETQ. The CDR3 runs to 13 residues. Here the CDR3 reads CASSSEIEHTQYF. The DNA of the CDR3 is TGCGCCAGCAGCTCGGAGATAGAGCATACGCAGTATTTT.

This chain uses TRBV18 with TRBJ2-3, with no clear D. Germline V gene sequence: CDR1 KGHSH, CDR2 LQKENI. With 3 bases removed from V and 3 bases from J, the gap between germline ends came to 13 bases. CDR3 length: 15 residues. This CDR3 is CASSPAEPTTDTQYF. The CDR3, as DNA: TGTGCCAGCTCACCGGCGGAACCCACTACAGATACGCAGTATTTT.

This chain links TRBV19 with TRBJ2-1; TRBD2 matches 12 bases. The CDR3 contains 16 residues. The germline V gene encodes CDR1 LNHDA and CDR2 SQIVND (reference sequence). V dropped 5 bases and J dropped 5; count of bases not matched to a gene: 7. In DNA, the CDR3 is TGTGCCAGTAGTGTCACTCGGACTAGCGGGAACAATGAGCAGTTCTTC. Amino acid sequence: CASSVTRTSGNNEQFF. Variable domain in full (rest from reference TRBV19 and TRBJ2-1): DGGITQSPKYLFRKEGQNVTLSCEQNLNHDAMYWYRQDPGQGLRLIYYSQIVNDFQKGDIAEGYSVSREKKESFPLTVTSAQKNPTAFYLCASSVTRTSGNNEQFFGPGTRLTVL.

The chain carries TRBV27 and TRBJ2-7, with D possibly matching TRBD1 (5 bases). Germline CDR1 reads MNHEY; CDR2 reads SMNVEV (reference sequence). The CDR3 is made up of 16 amino acids. V lost 5 bases, J lost 2 bases, and 19 bases lay in between. The CDR3 DNA sequence: TGTGCCAGCAGTCTTAATCCTACAGGTGCGCCCTACGAGCAGTACTTC. It is translated as CASSLNPTGAPYEQYF.

J is TRBJ2-1 and V is TRBV5-1; 15 nucleotides line up with TRBD2. Germline V gene sequence: CDR1 SGHRS, CDR2 YFSETQ. V gave up 4 bases and J gave up 1 base; unmatched junction bases: 3. The CDR3 length is 17 residues. CDR3 nucleotide sequence: TGCGCCAGCAGCACGGGACTAGCGGGAGGTTCCTACAATGAGCAGTTCTTC. This sequence encodes CASSTGLAGGSYNEQFF.

This chain links TRBV23-1 with TRBJ2-1; weak D call: TRBD2 (6 bases). TRBV23-1 is classed as an ORF, of uncertain function. Trimming removed 0 bases from V and 4 bases from J, with 10 bases in between. CDR3 size: 15 residues. The CDR3 DNA sequence: TGCGCCAGCAGTCAATCGGGGAGGCAGTACAATGAGCAGTTCTTC. It yields the protein CASSQSGRQYNEQFF.

This chain joins TRBV13 and TRBJ2-1; 12 bases agree with TRBD2. The trim removed 4 bases at V and 10 bases at J, leaving 5 bases unmatched. CDR1 and CDR2 (germline): PRHDT, FYEKMQ (reference sequence). CDR3 length: 14 residues. The CDR3 DNA sequence: TGTGCCAGCAGCTCGACTAGCGGGAGCCAAGAGCAGTTCTTC. This codes for CASSSTSGSQEQFF.

This chain connects TRBV7-2 to TRBJ2-5; D gene unclear. V was pared by 5 bases and J by 3 bases, with 10 bases between. From germline, CDR1 is SGHTA and CDR2 FQGNSA. This CDR3 is 13 amino acids long. The chain's CDR3 is CASSVVAKETQYF. In DNA form, the CDR3 reads TGTGCCAGCAGCGTAGTCGCTAAAGAGACCCAGTACTTC.